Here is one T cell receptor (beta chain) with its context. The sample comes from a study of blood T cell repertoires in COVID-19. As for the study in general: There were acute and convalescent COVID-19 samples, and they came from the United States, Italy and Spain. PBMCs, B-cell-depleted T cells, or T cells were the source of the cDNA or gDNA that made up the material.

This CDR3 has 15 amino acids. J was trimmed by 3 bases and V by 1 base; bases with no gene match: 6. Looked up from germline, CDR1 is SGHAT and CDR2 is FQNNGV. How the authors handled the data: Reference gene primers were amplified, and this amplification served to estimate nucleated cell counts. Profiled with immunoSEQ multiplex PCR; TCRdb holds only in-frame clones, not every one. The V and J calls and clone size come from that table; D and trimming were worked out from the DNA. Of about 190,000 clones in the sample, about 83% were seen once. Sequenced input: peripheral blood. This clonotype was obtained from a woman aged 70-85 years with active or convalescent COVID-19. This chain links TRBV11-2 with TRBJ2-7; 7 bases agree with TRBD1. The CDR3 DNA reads TGTGCCAGCAGCTTAGCCGGGACAGACGTCTACGAGCAGTACTTC. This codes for CASSLAGTDVYEQYF.